This T cell receptor beta chain was recovered during a study of blood T cells in healthy people across ages. The germline CDR1 and CDR2 sequences are MNHEY and SVGAGI. V lost 6 bases, J lost 5 bases, and 11 bases lay in between. This CDR3 spans 12 amino acids. The study's findings and limits: There were more naive CD4+ cells and higher diversity in long-lived donors than in aged donors. Investigators treated diversity estimates from one million T cells as underestimates.

A sample-barcoded 5' primer and a J-beta primer mix were used in a second PCR of about 7 to 12 cycles. TCRdb redid the calling of the 5' RACE reads with MiXCR, one entry per CDR3 protein. The sample shows roughly 800,000 distinct CDR3 sequences, 30% to 45% of them seen only once. On this clonotype: Its antigen is undetermined.

The chain carries TRBV6-5 and TRBJ2-7, with D perhaps assigned TRBD1 or TRBD2 (5 bases each). The sequenced material came from blood. This TCR was recovered from a young man in good health. The CDR3 is CASRHGADEQYF. In nucleotides, the CDR3 is TGTGCCAGCAGACACGGGGCCGACGAGCAGTACTTC.